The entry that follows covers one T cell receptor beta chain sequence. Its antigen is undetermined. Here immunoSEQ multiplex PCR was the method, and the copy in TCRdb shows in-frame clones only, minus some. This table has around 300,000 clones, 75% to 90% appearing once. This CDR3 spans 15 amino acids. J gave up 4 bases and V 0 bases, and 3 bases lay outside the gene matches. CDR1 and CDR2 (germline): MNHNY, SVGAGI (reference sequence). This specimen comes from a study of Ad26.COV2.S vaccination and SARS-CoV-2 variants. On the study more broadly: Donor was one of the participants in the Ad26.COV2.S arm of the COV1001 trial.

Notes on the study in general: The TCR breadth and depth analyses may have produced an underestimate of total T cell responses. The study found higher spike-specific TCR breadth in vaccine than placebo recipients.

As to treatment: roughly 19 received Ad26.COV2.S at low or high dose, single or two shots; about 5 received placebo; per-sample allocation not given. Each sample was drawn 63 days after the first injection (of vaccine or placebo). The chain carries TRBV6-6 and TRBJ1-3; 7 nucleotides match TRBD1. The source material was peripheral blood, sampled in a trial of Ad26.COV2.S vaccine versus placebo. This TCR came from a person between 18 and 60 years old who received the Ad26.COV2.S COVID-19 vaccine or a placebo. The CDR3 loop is CASSYSGRGGNTIYF. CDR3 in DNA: TGTGCCAGCAGTTACTCTGGCAGGGGGGGAAACACCATATATTTT.